The following is a TCR beta chain sequence with its context. The data stem from a study of cytomegalovirus exposure and HLA in healthy donors. Primers for the PCR totalled 60 Vbeta and 13 Jbeta. Assay used: immunoSEQ multiplex PCR; TCRdb lists only in-frame clones, some missing. The data show 210,000 or so clones, about 79% seen once. Germline lookup yields CDR1 SGHVT and CDR2 SQSDAQ. Trimming removed 2 bases at V and 1 base at J, with 9 bases between. CDR3 length equals 15 residues. This rearrangement joins TRBV7-4 to TRBJ1-5, with D unresolved. The sequencing sample was made of PBMCs. The clonotype originates from a man in his late teens or twenties in good health and CMV-seronegative. In nucleotides, the CDR3 is TGTGCCAGCAGCTTACCCCCACAGAGCAATCAGCCCCAGCATTTT. Translation gives CASSLPPQSNQPQHF.